This T cell receptor beta chain originates from a study of blood T cell repertoires in COVID-19. CDR3 size: 13 residues. Looked up from germline, CDR1 is SGDLS and CDR2 is YYNGEE. Trimming removed 4 bases at V and 2 bases at J, with 9 bases between. Sequencing was performed with immunoSEQ multiplex PCR; in TCRdb, only in-frame clones are kept and a portion is missing. The sample includes about 140,000 clones, 88% of them seen just once. The TCR was taken from a human donor with COVID-19, enrolled during active disease. The donor label of this sample is uncertain. Sequencing was done on a sample of peripheral blood. The chain employs TRBV9 and TRBJ1-1; D is perhaps TRBD1 (5 bases). The CDR3 DNA is TGTGCCAGCAGCCAGGGTCAAAACACTGAAGCTTTCTTT. This translates into CASSQGQNTEAFF.